The 25 T cell receptor beta chains listed next were all sequenced from one sample in a study of blood T cells in healthy people across ages. A second PCR of 7 to 11 cycles used a sample-barcoded 5' primer and a J-beta primer mix. TCRdb independently ran MiXCR on the 5' RACE reads; one entry per CDR3 protein. The sample lists some 760,000 distinct CDR3 sequences, 20% to 25% occurring once. Separately, the same data were catalogued under a study of T cells of mothers and their children.

Material for sequencing was blood. Receptor source: a boy aged 10-17 years in good health.

This chain links TRBV20-1 with TRBJ2-7; D not certain. CDR1 and CDR2 from the germline V gene are DFQATT and SNEGSKA (reference sequence). Deletions cut 4 bases from V and 4 bases from J, with 14 bases between. The CDR3 is 13 amino acids. The DNA for the CDR3 is TGCAGTGCTAAGACTCAGACGGAATACGAGCAGTACTTC. Encoded protein: CSAKTQTEYEQYF.

This chain links TRBV29-1 with TRBJ2-5; no firm D call. Trimming left V 2 bases short and J 0 bases short, with 7 bases between. Germline CDR1 is SQVTM and CDR2 is ANQGSEA. The CDR3 consists of 13 residues. The CDR3 region is CSVENWDQETQYF. CDR3 nucleotide sequence: TGCAGCGTTGAAAATTGGGACCAAGAGACCCAGTACTTC.

In regard to this clonotype: The junction does not match germline at one end; this may be a read error. V usage is TRBV12-3 or TRBV12-4 and J usage is TRBJ1-4; D remains ambiguous. The CDR3 contains 15 residues. The CDR3 loop reads CASSFEAATNEILFF. DNA of the CDR3: TGTGCCAGCAGTTTTGAGGCCGCAACTAATGAAATACTGTTTTTT.

The CDR3 DNA sequence: TGTGCCAGCAGTTTATTCAAGGGTTCGGCAGCCAATGAGCAGTTCTTC. Translation: CASSLFKGSAANEQFF. The rearrangement links TRBV12-3 or TRBV12-4 to TRBJ2-1; D ambiguous. The CDR3 consists of 16 residues. V was shortened by 2 bases and J by 6 bases, with 17 bases between the two germline ends.

The chain is built from TRBV7-9 and TRBJ2-3, with D perhaps matching TRBD2 (5 bases). V was trimmed by 6 bases and J by 4 bases, leaving 14 bases between them. Germline V CDR1 and CDR2: SEHNR, FQNEAQ (reference sequence). The CDR3 has 14 residues. The chain's CDR3 is CASRFIPGSDTQYF. The DNA of the CDR3 is TGTGCCAGCAGATTCATACCGGGGTCAGATACGCAGTATTTT.

This chain joins TRBV11-2 and TRBJ2-7; 7 bases agree with TRBD1. This CDR3 spans 14 amino acids. The germline V gene encodes CDR1 SGHAT and CDR2 FQNNGV. With V trimmed by 1 base and J by 5 bases, 5 bases remained unmatched. In nucleotides, the CDR3 is TGTGCCAGCAGCTTAGTGGGGACAGTCGACGAGCAGTACTTC. As protein: CASSLVGTVDEQYF.

In its sample, this clonotype was seen a few times. The genes are TRBV4-2 and TRBJ2-2; D ambiguous. V was cut by 2 bases and J by 0 bases, with 7 bases left in between. The CDR3 length is 15 residues. Per the germline V gene, CDR1 is LGHNA and CDR2 is YNFKEQ. DNA for the CDR3: TGTGCCAGCAGCCAACAGGACCCGAACACCGGGGAGCTGTTTTTT. Its protein is CASSQQDPNTGELFF.

The rearrangement joins TRBV20-1 to TRBJ2-5, with unresolved D. The CDR3 runs 12 residues. Deletions cut 6 bases from V and 0 bases from J, with 8 bases between. From germline, CDR1 is DFQATT and CDR2 SNEGSKA (reference sequence). CDR3 nucleotides: TGCAGTGCGGTTAGCTACCAAGAGACCCAGTACTTC. This sequence encodes CSAVSYQETQYF.

The chain uses TRBV5-1 and TRBJ2-5; 12 nucleotides align to TRBD2. The CDR3 runs to 14 residues. With V trimmed by 8 bases and J by 3 bases, 5 bases remained unmatched. Per the germline V gene, CDR1 is SGHRS and CDR2 is YFSETQ. CDR3 nucleotides: TGCGCCAGTTCTAGCGGGGGGGCGGAAGAGACCCAGTACTTC. Translation gives CASSSGGAEETQYF.

A word on this clonotype: The junction differs from germline at one of its ends, possibly a read error. The rearrangement links TRBV7-9 to TRBJ2-5; TRBD2 might be the D (5 bases). The length of the CDR3 is 15 residues. Per germline, CDR1 SEHNR and CDR2 FQNEAQ (reference sequence). CDR3 bases: TGTGCCAGCAGCCTAGCAGCTGACTTCCAAGAGACCCAGTACTTC. This codes for CASSLAADFQETQYF. Variable domain in full (rest from reference TRBV7-9 and TRBJ2-5): DTGVSQNPRHKITKRGQNVTFRCDPISEHNRLYWYRQTLGQGPEFLTYFQNEAQLEKSRLLSDRFSAERPKGSFSTLEIQRTEQGDSAMYLCASSLAADFQETQYFGPGTRLLVL.

The rearrangement uses TRBV25-1 and TRBJ2-1, with D unresolved. The DNA end is more similar to TRBJ2-7, so the J call may be wrong. The CDR3 extends over 14 amino acids. The germline V gene has CDR1 MGHDK and CDR2 SYGVNS. CDR3 nucleotides: TGTGCCAGCAGTGCCTCCGGGCCTACCTACGAGCAGTACTTC. It encodes CASSASGPTYEQYF.

This clonotype was recorded a few times. The chain links TRBV7-9 to TRBJ1-2; the D gene is possibly TRBD1 (5 bases). Germline assignment: CDR1 SEHNR and CDR2 FQNEAQ (reference sequence). V lost 5 bases to trimming and J lost 4 bases, with 17 bases between them. This CDR3 comprises 15 residues. The CDR3 protein is CASSTKQAIPYGYTF. Here the CDR3 DNA reads TGTGCCAGCAGCACCAAACAGGCAATCCCCTATGGCTACACCTTC.

The chain employs TRBV24-1 and TRBJ1-5; 7 bases are a match to TRBD1. The germline gives CDR1 KGHDR, CDR2 SFDVKD. V was clipped by 5 bases and J by 3 bases; unmatched bases: 9. The CDR3 runs to 16 residues. This CDR3 is CATSVAQGTYNQPQHF. CDR3 DNA sequence: TGTGCCACCAGTGTGGCACAGGGGACCTACAATCAGCCCCAGCATTTT.

The chain has TRBV5-1 and TRBJ2-5; 9 bases agree with TRBD1. The CDR3 is made up of 15 amino acids. Per the germline V gene, CDR1 is SGHRS and CDR2 is YFSETQ. The V and J ends lost 4 bases and 6 bases, in that order; junction bases with no gene match: 10. In nucleotides, the CDR3 is TGCGCCAGCAGCCCAACGGGACAGGGCGCGAAGACCCAGTACTTC. It encodes CASSPTGQGAKTQYF.

V gene TRBV7-3 combines with J gene TRBJ1-1; D perhaps matches TRBD1 (5 bases). The germline CDR1 and CDR2 sequences are SGHTA and FQGTGA. The CDR3 length is 15 residues. V was cut by 7 bases and J by 5 bases, with 20 bases left in between. The CDR3 DNA sequence: TGTGCCAGCAAACCAGAAGTGGGGCCCGGTACTGAAGCTTTCTTT. It is translated as CASKPEVGPGTEAFF.

The chain recombines TRBV7-2 with TRBJ1-4; 8 bases fit TRBD1. CDR1 and CDR2 from the germline V gene are SGHTA and FQGNSA. This CDR3 contains 15 residues. The J segment lost 3 bases and the V segment lost 3 bases, leaving 3 bases of the junction unmatched. CDR3 nucleotide sequence: TGTGCCAGCAGCTTGGGACAGGTGGCTAATGAAAAACTGTTTTTT. Amino acids: CASSLGQVANEKLFF.

The chain recombines TRBV20-1 with TRBJ1-1; D uncertain. Germline V gene data show CDR1 as DFQATT and CDR2 as SNEGSKA (reference sequence). The CDR3 has 12 amino acids. V dropped 6 bases and J dropped 1 base, with 9 bases sitting between them. The CDR3 spells CSARQQNTEAFF. DNA of the CDR3: TGCAGTGCCAGGCAGCAGAACACTGAAGCTTTCTTT.

This clonotype was counted a few times. The chain links TRBV10-3 to TRBJ2-5; D gene unclear. Germline values: CDR1 ENHRY, CDR2 SYGVKD. This CDR3 spans 15 amino acids. V was shortened by 6 bases and J by 0 bases, with 14 bases between the two germline ends. As DNA, the CDR3 is TGTGCCATCAGAGGGAACGAGGCGAACCAAGAGACCCAGTACTTC. Residues: CAIRGNEANQETQYF.

The chain has TRBV7-8 and TRBJ2-1; D possibly uses TRBD1 or TRBD2 (5 bases each). The V gene lost 5 bases and the J gene lost 1 base, with 12 bases spanning the gap. Germline V lookup: CDR1 SGHVS, CDR2 FQNEAQ. CDR3 length: 15 amino acids. Written as DNA, the CDR3 is TGTGCCAGCAGCCGTTTGGGGGTATCCTACAATGAGCAGTTCTTC. Translation: CASSRLGVSYNEQFF.

This clonotype was seen a few times. The junction does not match germline at one end; this may be a read error. This rearrangement joins TRBV4-3 to TRBJ2-6; possibly TRBD1 for D (5 bases). This CDR3 has 13 residues. Germline lookup yields CDR1 LGHNA and CDR2 YSLEER. CDR3 DNA: TGCGCCAGCAGCCAAGTTTTATTGGACATAAAAAGTTTC. Encoded protein: CASSQVLLDIKSF.

The gene calls are TRBV12-3 or TRBV12-4 and TRBJ2-7; either TRBD1 or TRBD2 may fit D (5 bases each). V was shortened by 7 bases and J by 4 bases, with 14 bases between the two germline ends. This CDR3 region has 13 residues. The CDR3 is CASTRGSPYEQYF. The CDR3 coding sequence is TGTGCCAGCACCCGGGGCAGCCCTTACGAGCAGTACTTC.

The chain is built from TRBV6-5 and TRBJ1-4, with D uncertain. V lost 6 bases and J lost 0, with 14 bases in between. This CDR3 contains 16 residues. Germline loops: CDR1 MNHEY, CDR2 SVGAGI. The CDR3 region is CASSISTGTTNEKLFF. CDR3 nucleotides: TGTGCCAGCAGCATCTCGACCGGAACAACTAATGAAAAACTGTTTTTT.

This clonotype was counted only a few times. The chain joins TRBV6-5 to TRBJ1-1; D call uncertain. The CDR3 extends over 14 amino acids. The germline CDR1 and CDR2 sequences are MNHEY and SVGAGI. V was cut by 8 bases and J by 1 base, with 14 bases left in between. This CDR3 reads CASCMDLRNTEAFF. The CDR3 region has the DNA TGTGCCAGCTGCATGGACTTAAGGAACACTGAAGCTTTCTTT.

Worth noting for this clonotype: It may be a read error: a sequence one base away is much more abundant. The chain carries TRBV12-3 or TRBV12-4 and TRBJ1-1; possible D gene TRBD1, 6 bases. V lost 1 base to trimming and J lost 4 bases, with 10 bases between them. The CDR3 consists of 14 residues. The CDR3 spells CASSLEGGSTEAFF. For the CDR3, the DNA is TGTGCCAGCAGTTTAGAAGGGGGGAGCACTGAAGCTTTCTTT.

This clonotype showed up just a few times. The chain has TRBV20-1 and TRBJ2-1; 9 bases line up with TRBD2. With V trimmed by 8 bases and J by 7 bases, 12 bases remained unmatched. The germline V gene has CDR1 DFQATT and CDR2 SNEGSKA (reference sequence). The CDR3 has 14 amino acids. CDR3 loop: CSTGPPAGGNEQFF. The CDR3 DNA sequence: TGCAGTACGGGACCCCCAGCGGGGGGTAATGAGCAGTTCTTC.